A selection of T cell receptor beta chains follows, all from one sample in a study of T cell responses to AZD1222 COVID-19 vaccine. Only in-frame clones appear in the TCRdb table, and some are missing; sequencing was by immunoSEQ multiplex PCR. The data hold 250,000 to 300,000 clones, with almost 95% observed a single time. Sequencing used peripheral blood, obtained 28 days after the second AZD1222 dose. These receptors were obtained from an adult who received the AZD1222 COVID-19 vaccine. Both conserved end residues are part of each CDR3. A clone size is listed for some rows: how often the clone was seen (once, few, many), or a class if it is expanded.

v_call	clone_size	j_call	cdr3_aa
TRBV7-2	once	TRBJ1-5	CASSLQGQGYQPQHF
TRBV2	.	TRBJ1-5	CASSGPSGQGSQPQHF
TRBV28	.	TRBJ1-4	CASSPGGGNEKLFF
TRBV2	.	TRBJ2-5	CASSGSQETQYF
TRBV28	.	TRBJ2-7	CASSNRYEQYF
TRBV19	.	TRBJ1-2	CASSADFFGYTF
TRBV5-1	few	TRBJ1-1	CASSTDRPTTEAFF
TRBV5-5	once	TRBJ1-5	CASSLIQGNNQPQHF
TRBV7-2	.	TRBJ2-5	CASSRDGETQYF
TRBV5-1	once	TRBJ2-5	CASSLAGDQETQYF
TRBV28	.	TRBJ1-5	CASVLGAAGGVEPQHF
TRBV7-2	once	TRBJ2-5	CASSLVWETQYF
TRBV28	once	TRBJ2-3	CASGGGVRTDTQYF
TRBV2	.	TRBJ1-5	CASSERQGRPQHF
TRBV7-2	.	TRBJ2-3	CASSLPNTQYF
TRBV7-9	.	TRBJ2-7	CASSSTLEQYF
TRBV4-1	.	TRBJ1-5	CASSQEPGGFSSNQPQHF
TRBV5-4	.	TRBJ1-5	CASSVGGGWNQPQHF
TRBV28	.	TRBJ2-3	CASTEDRGSTDTQYF
TRBV28	once	TRBJ2-7	CASSPPGGYYEQYF
TRBV4-2	.	TRBJ1-6	CASSQSLDRGPYNSPLHF
TRBV28	.	TRBJ1-3	CASSFVGQNSGNTIYF
TRBV6-5	once	TRBJ2-7	CASSYSSVPGEQYF